This entry is about one T cell receptor (beta chain). Its antigen is as yet unknown. Generated by immunoSEQ multiplex PCR, the TCRdb table keeps only in-frame clones and is missing some. The sample carries around 64,000 clones, 80% recorded once. This entry belongs to a study of OX40 agonist ivuxolimab in advanced cancers. The CDR3 spans 14 residues. The germline gives CDR1 SGHTA, CDR2 FQGNSA. V was shortened by 4 bases and J by 2 bases, with 11 bases between the two germline ends. General study results and limits: Expanded peripheral T cell antigen specificity was not determined. The study found that CD8+ T cells averaged more expanded clones than CD4+.

This chain uses TRBV7-2 with TRBJ1-1, with a possible D match to TRBD1 (5 bases). Here the sequenced sample was CD4+ or CD8+ T cells sorted from blood, taken in a trial of the OX40 agonist ivuxolimab. The receptor was isolated from an adult with an advanced solid tumor such as melanoma, head and neck, liver or kidney cancer. As DNA, the CDR3 is TGTGCCAGCAGCTGGGGAAGGGGAAACACTGAAGCTTTCTTT. Translation: CASSWGRGNTEAFF.